The 17 T cell receptor beta chains below come from one sample, sequenced in a study of shared clonotypes between healthy human individuals. Positively selected for CCR7, the CD45RO-negative cells used as naive CD8 cells excluded terminally differentiated effector memory CD45RA+ cells. Profiled with immunoSEQ multiplex PCR; TCRdb holds only in-frame clones, not every one. The sample lists about 2.1 million clones; roughly 91% were seen once. Sequencing was carried out using naive CD8+ T cells from PBMCs. The receptors come from a man between 18 and 29 years old in good health. Some clones in this sample may be carry-over from other donors' samples.

CDR3 sequence reads: CASSIGGRASYNEQFF. The DNA of the CDR3 is TGTGCCAGTAGTATAGGGGGGCGGGCTTCCTACAATGAGCAGTTCTTC. The chain carries TRBV19 and TRBJ2-1; D is possibly TRBD1 (6 bases). V dropped 1 base and J dropped 1 base, with 11 bases sitting between them. CDR1 LNHDA and CDR2 SQIVND come from the germline V gene (reference sequence). This CDR3 has 16 amino acids.

This chain joins TRBV4-2 and TRBJ2-3; 7 bases are a match to TRBD2. The CDR3 is made up of 17 amino acids. The trim removed 6 bases at V and 7 bases at J, leaving 19 bases unmatched. From germline, CDR1 is LGHNA and CDR2 YNFKEQ. The CDR3 region has the DNA TGTGCCAGCAGTCGAAAGGATATAGTTCGGGGGGAATATACGCAGTATTTT. As protein: CASSRKDIVRGEYTQYF.

The chain joins TRBV27 to TRBJ2-3; 10 nucleotides align to TRBD1. The CDR3 totals 14 residues. The V gene end was trimmed by 5 bases and the J gene end by 6 bases; junction bases not matched to a gene: 5. From germline, CDR1 is MNHEY and CDR2 SMNVEV (reference sequence). CDR3 sequence reads: CASSVQTGGDTQYF. In DNA form, the CDR3 reads TGTGCCAGCAGTGTCCAGACAGGGGGCGATACGCAGTATTTT.

The chain carries TRBV6-4 and TRBJ2-4, with D perhaps matching TRBD1 (5 bases). CDR3 length: 19 residues. Trimming removed 4 bases from V and 0 bases from J, with 22 bases in between. CDR1 and CDR2 from the germline V gene are MRHNA and SNTAGT. CDR3 protein: CASSGWTRGPPEAKNIQYF. DNA of the CDR3: TGTGCCAGCAGTGGGTGGACAAGGGGCCCCCCAGAAGCCAAAAACATTCAGTACTTC.

The chain links TRBV9 to TRBJ2-3, with a possible D match to TRBD2 (6 bases). CDR1 SGDLS and CDR2 YYNGEE come from the germline V gene. V shed 1 base and J shed 4 bases, with 13 bases lying between them. The CDR3 contains 15 residues. In nucleotides, the CDR3 is TGTGCCAGCAGCGTACAAGCGGGCGGCGCAGATACGCAGTATTTT. It codes for CASSVQAGGADTQYF.

The chain has TRBV11-2 and TRBJ2-7; 8 bases line up with TRBD2. Germline V gene sequence: CDR1 SGHAT, CDR2 FQNNGV. The trim removed 5 bases at V and 3 bases at J, leaving 6 bases unmatched. The CDR3 extends over 14 amino acids. The CDR3, as DNA: TGTGCCAGCAGCCCCGGACTAGCTAACTACGAGCAGTACTTC. It is translated as CASSPGLANYEQYF.

A word on this clone: Other DNA sequences in this specimen translate into the identical CDR3. This chain connects TRBV14 to TRBJ2-7, with 11 bases fitting TRBD2. J gave up 2 bases and V 1 base, and 1 base lay outside the gene matches. Looked up from germline, CDR1 is SGHDN and CDR2 is FVKESK. The CDR3 sequence is 15 residues long. The DNA for the CDR3 is TGTGCCAGCAGCCAAGGACTAGCGGGGACCTACGAGCAGTACTTC. Translation gives CASSQGLAGTYEQYF.

This clone is a singleton in its sample. The sample carries other DNA sequences with the same CDR3. The chain employs TRBV7-9 and TRBJ1-2; weak D call: TRBD1 (5 bases). Germline CDR1 is SEHNR and CDR2 is FQNEAQ (reference sequence). The V end lost 0 bases, the J end lost 6 bases, and 8 bases lay between the germline ends. CDR3 length equals 13 residues. The CDR3 nucleotides read TGTGCCAGCAGCTTAGCCGGGGGAGATGGCTACACCTTC. It encodes CASSLAGGDGYTF.

This clone turned up a few times. Other DNA sequences within the sample encode an identical CDR3. The V gene is TRBV9, the J gene TRBJ2-2, with D hard to call. The germline CDR1 and CDR2 sequences are SGDLS and YYNGEE. The CDR3 has 14 residues. The V end lost 0 bases, the J end lost 1 base, and 4 bases lay between the germline ends. The CDR3 nucleotides are TGTGCCAGCAGCGTAGGCGGGAACACCGGGGAGCTGTTTTTT. It is translated as CASSVGGNTGELFF. Full variable domain (rest looked up from reference TRBV9 and TRBJ2-2): DSGVTQTPKHLITATGQRVTLRCSPRSGDLSVYWYQQSLDQGLQFLIQYYNGEERAKGNILERFSAQQFPDLHSELNLSSLELGDSALYFCASSVGGNTGELFFGEGSRLTVL.

The rearrangement links TRBV4-1 to TRBJ1-1, with D perhaps TRBD1 (5 bases). The CDR3 covers 18 residues. Germline V CDR1 and CDR2: MGHRA, YSYEKL. V shed 1 base and J shed 5 bases, with 23 bases lying between them. The CDR3 loop reads CASSQGGGAGWWITEAFF. The CDR3 DNA is TGCGCCAGCAGCCAAGGAGGAGGGGCAGGCTGGTGGATTACTGAAGCTTTCTTT.

V gene TRBV6-5 combines with J gene TRBJ1-2, with no clear D. In germline, CDR1 is MNHEY, CDR2 SVGAGI. Deletions cut 2 bases from V and 2 bases from J, with 9 bases between. CDR3 size: 14 residues. This CDR3 is CASSYAIGNYGYTF. The CDR3 DNA reads as TGTGCCAGCAGTTACGCAATCGGGAACTATGGCTACACCTTC.

The chain has TRBV29-1 and TRBJ2-3, with a weak D call TRBD2 (6 bases). Trimming left V 6 bases short and J 6 bases short, with 10 bases between. This CDR3 contains 11 residues. Germline CDR1 reads SQVTM; CDR2 reads ANQGSEA. As DNA, the CDR3 is TGCAGCGTGACGGGGGTGGATACGCAGTATTTT. This gives the protein CSVTGVDTQYF.

The chain joins TRBV13 to TRBJ1-1, with D uncertain. V lost 0 bases and J lost 0, with 8 bases in between. This CDR3 comprises 15 residues. CDR1 and CDR2 from the germline V gene are PRHDT and FYEKMQ (reference sequence). The CDR3 loop is CASSLGRGMNTEAFF. The CDR3 nucleotides read TGTGCCAGCAGCTTAGGTCGCGGCATGAACACTGAAGCTTTCTTT. Full variable domain (remainder filled in from reference TRBV13 and TRBJ1-1): AAGVIQSPRHLIKEKRETATLKCYPIPRHDTVYWYQQGPGQDPQFLISFYEKMQSDKGSIPDRFSAQQFSDYHSELNMSSLELGDSALYFCASSLGRGMNTEAFFGQGTRLTVV.

Comments on this clone: A clone one base away is much larger, so this may be a read error. The same CDR3 can be traced to other DNA sequences in this sample. The chain carries TRBV9 and TRBJ2-2; D is unresolved. V dropped 1 base and J dropped 4 bases, with 2 bases sitting between them. The CDR3 loop spans 12 amino acids. The germline gives CDR1 SGDLS, CDR2 YYNGEE. CDR3 residues: CASSVITGELFF. CDR3 nucleotides: TGTGCCAGCAGCGTAATCACCGGGGAGCTGTTTTTT.

The gene calls are TRBV2 and TRBJ1-1; no clear D gene. CDR3 length equals 14 residues. Between the trimmed V and J ends, which lost 4 bases and 7 bases, there was a span of 16 bases. Germline loops: CDR1 SNHLY, CDR2 FYNNEI. The CDR3 spells CASSGTMVGSEAFF. The CDR3, as DNA: TGTGCCAGCAGTGGGACTATGGTTGGGAGTGAAGCTTTCTTT.

J is TRBJ1-5 and V is TRBV15; TRBD1 matches 7 bases. Germline V gives CDR1 LNHNV, CDR2 YYDKDF (reference sequence). CDR3 length: 15 amino acids. The V and J ends lost 5 bases and 4 bases, in that order; junction bases with no gene match: 8. The CDR3 nucleotides are TGTGCCACCAGCGGCCGACAGGGACTAAATCAGCCCCAGCATTTT. It codes for CATSGRQGLNQPQHF.

The CDR3 DNA reads as TGCGCCAGCAGTCACGACAGGGTAGAGGGTCAGCCCCAGCATTTT. Its protein product is CASSHDRVEGQPQHF. V is TRBV23-1 and J is TRBJ1-5; 7 positions match TRBD1. TRBV23-1 counts as an open reading frame of uncertain function. J lost 6 bases, V lost 3 bases, and 8 bases had no gene match. This CDR3 has 15 residues.